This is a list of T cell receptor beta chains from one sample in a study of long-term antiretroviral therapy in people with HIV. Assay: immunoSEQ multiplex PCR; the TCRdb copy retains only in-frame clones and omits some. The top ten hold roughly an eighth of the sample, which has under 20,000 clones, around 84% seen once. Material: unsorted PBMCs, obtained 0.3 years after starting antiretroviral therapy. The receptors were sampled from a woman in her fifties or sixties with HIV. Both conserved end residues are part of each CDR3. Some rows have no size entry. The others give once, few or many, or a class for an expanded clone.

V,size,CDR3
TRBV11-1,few,CASSLPGKGNEQFF
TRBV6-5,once,CASRGGEVNTEAFF
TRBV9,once,CASSVAGDTEAFF
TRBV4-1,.,CASSQDQGIHGYTF
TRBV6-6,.,CATRTGKNTGELFF
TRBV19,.,CATESRVNTEAFF
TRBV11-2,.,CASSLTGGGYNEQFF
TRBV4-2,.,CASSLGTGERYGYTF
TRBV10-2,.,CASKASGGPNTGELFF
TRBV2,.,CASSDYGSYNEQFF
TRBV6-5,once,CASSYSRGGKTQYF
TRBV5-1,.,CASTETRGPETQYF
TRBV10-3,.,CAIGPQADKNIQYF
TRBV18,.,CASSPPGAAAGNTIYF
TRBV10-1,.,CASSESTGGVDTQYF
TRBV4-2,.,CASSQHGDRGVYEQYF
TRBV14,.,CASSQEGFSETQYF
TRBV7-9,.,CASRRDRGDWGEQFF
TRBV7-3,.,CASSPGLANTEAFF
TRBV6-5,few,CASSLAPGEQFF
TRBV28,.,CASSDRNLYEQYF
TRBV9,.,CASFGGAKIDDEQFF
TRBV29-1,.,CSVGERRGRNEQFF
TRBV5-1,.,CASSLGTGTSPLHF
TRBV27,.,CASSLQTGEAFF
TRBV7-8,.,CASSLGTVRQETQYF
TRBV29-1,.,CSVGLAGGLGGTQYF